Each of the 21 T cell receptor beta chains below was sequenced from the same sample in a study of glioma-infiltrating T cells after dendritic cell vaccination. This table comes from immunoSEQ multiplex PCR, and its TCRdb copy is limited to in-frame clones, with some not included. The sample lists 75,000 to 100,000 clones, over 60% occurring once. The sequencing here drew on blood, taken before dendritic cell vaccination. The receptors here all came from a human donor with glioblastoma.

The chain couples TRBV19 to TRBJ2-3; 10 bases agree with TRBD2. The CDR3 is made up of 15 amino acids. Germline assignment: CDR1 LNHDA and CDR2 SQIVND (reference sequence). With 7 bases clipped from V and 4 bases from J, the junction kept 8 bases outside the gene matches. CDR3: CASKNSGRSPDTQYF. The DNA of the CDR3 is TGTGCCAGTAAAAATAGCGGGAGGTCCCCAGATACGCAGTATTTT.

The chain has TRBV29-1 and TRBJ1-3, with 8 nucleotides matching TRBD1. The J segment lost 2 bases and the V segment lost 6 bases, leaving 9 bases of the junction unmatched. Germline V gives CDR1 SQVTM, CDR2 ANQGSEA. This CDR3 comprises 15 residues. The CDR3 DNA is TGCAGCGTGCCTGGACAGGGTTCAGCTGGAAACACCATATATTTT. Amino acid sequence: CSVPGQGSAGNTIYF.

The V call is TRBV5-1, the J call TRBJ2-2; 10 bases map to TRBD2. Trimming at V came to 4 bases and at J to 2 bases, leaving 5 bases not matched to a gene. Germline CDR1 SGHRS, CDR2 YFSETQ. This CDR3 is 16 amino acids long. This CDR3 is CASSPLAGDNTGELFF. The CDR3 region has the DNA TGCGCCAGCAGCCCGCTAGCGGGGGATAACACCGGGGAGCTGTTTTTT.

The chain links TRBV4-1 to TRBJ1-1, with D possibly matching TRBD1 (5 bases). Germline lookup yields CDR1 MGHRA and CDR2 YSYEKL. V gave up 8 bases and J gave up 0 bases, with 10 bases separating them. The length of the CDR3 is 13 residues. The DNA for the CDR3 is TGCGCCAGCCTGGGGGACTTGAACACTGAAGCTTTCTTT. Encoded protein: CASLGDLNTEAFF.

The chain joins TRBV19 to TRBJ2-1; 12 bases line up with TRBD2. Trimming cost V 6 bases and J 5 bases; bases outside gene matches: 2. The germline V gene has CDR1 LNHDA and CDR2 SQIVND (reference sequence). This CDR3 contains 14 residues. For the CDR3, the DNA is TGTGCCAGTAGACGACTAGCGGGGGACAATGAGCAGTTCTTC. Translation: CASRRLAGDNEQFF. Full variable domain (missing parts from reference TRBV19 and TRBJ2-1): DGGITQSPKYLFRKEGQNVTLSCEQNLNHDAMYWYRQDPGQGLRLIYYSQIVNDFQKGDIAEGYSVSREKKESFPLTVTSAQKNPTAFYLCASRRLAGDNEQFFGPGTRLTVL.

Here the CDR3 reads CASSATRTGGVEGYTF. CDR3 in DNA: TGTGCCAGCAGTGCGACCCGAACAGGGGGCGTTGAGGGCTACACCTTC. The chain has TRBV2 and TRBJ1-2; 9 positions match TRBD1. CDR1 SNHLY and CDR2 FYNNEI come from the germline V gene. The CDR3 is made up of 16 amino acids. V shed 4 bases, J shed 8 bases, and the junction held 14 bases outside the gene matches.

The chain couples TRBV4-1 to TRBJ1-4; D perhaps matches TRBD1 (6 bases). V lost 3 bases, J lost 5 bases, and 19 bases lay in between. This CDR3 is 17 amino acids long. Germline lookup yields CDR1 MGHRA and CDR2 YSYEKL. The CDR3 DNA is TGCGCCAGCAGCCACCCCCCGACAGGACCCAAGAATGAAAAACTGTTTTTT. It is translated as CASSHPPTGPKNEKLFF.

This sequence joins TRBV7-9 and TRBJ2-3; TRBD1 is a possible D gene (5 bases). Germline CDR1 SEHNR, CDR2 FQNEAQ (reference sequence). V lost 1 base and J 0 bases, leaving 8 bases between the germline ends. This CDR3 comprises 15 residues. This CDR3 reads CASSLEGFSTDTQYF. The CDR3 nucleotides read TGTGCCAGCAGCTTAGAGGGGTTTAGCACAGATACGCAGTATTTT.

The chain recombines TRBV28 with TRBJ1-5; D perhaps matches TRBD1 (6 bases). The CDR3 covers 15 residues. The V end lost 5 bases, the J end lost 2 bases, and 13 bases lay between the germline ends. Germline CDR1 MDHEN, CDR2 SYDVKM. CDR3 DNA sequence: TGTGCCAGCAGTCCAGGGGTTTCTGGCAATCAGCCCCAGCATTTT. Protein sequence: CASSPGVSGNQPQHF.

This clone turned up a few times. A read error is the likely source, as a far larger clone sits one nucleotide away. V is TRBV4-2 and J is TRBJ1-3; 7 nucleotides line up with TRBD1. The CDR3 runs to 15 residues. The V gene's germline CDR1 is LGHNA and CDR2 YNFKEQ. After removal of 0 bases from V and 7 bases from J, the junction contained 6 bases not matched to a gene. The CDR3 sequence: CASSQDDRDGNTIYF. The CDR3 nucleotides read TGTGCCAGCAGCCAAGATGACAGGGACGGGAACACCATATATTTT.

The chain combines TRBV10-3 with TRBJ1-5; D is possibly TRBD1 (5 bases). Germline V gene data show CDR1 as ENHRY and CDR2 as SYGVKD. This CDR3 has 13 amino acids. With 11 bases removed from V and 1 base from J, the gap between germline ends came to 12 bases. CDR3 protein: CAGARESNQPQHF. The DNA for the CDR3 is TGTGCCGGGGCTAGGGAAAGCAATCAGCCCCAGCATTTT.

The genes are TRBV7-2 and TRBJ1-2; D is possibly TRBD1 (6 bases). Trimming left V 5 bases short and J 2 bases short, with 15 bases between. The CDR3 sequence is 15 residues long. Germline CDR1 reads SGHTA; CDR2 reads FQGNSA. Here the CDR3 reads CASSRVGGANYGYTF. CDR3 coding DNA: TGTGCCAGCAGCCGGGTGGGGGGGGCGAACTATGGCTACACCTTC. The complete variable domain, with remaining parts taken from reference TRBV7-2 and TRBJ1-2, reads GAGVSQSPSNKVTEKGKDVELRCDPISGHTALYWYRQSLGQGLEFLIYFQGNSAPDKSGLPSDRFSAERTGGSVSTLTIQRTQQEDSAVYLCASSRVGGANYGYTFGSGTRLTVV.

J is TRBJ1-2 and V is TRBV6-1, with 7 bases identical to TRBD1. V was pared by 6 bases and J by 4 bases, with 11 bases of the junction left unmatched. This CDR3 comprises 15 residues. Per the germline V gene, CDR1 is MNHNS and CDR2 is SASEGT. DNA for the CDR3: TGTGCCAGCAGGGGATTGGGGACAGTGACCTATGGCTACACCTTC. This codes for CASRGLGTVTYGYTF.

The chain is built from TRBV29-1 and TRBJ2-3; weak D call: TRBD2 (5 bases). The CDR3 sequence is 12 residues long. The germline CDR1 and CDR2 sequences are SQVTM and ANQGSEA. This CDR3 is CGTRVWADTQYF. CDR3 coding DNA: TGCGGAACGAGGGTCTGGGCAGATACGCAGTATTTT.

The CDR3 loop reads CARADRCTTGELFF. The DNA of the CDR3 is TGCGCCAGGGCGGACAGGTGTACCACCGGGGAGCTGTTTTTT. The genes are TRBV5-1 and TRBJ2-2, with 7 bases lining up with TRBD1. V shed 8 bases and J 4 bases; nucleotides not matched to a gene: 8. There are 14 residues in the CDR3. Germline V gene data show CDR1 as SGHRS and CDR2 as YFSETQ. The variable domain in full, with the rest retrieved from reference TRBV5-1 and TRBJ2-2, is KAGVTQTPRYLIKTRGQQVTLSCSPISGHRSVSWYQQTPGQGLQFLFEYFSETQRNKGNFPGRFSGRQFSNSRSEMNVSTLELGDSALYLCARADRCTTGELFFGEGSRLTVL.

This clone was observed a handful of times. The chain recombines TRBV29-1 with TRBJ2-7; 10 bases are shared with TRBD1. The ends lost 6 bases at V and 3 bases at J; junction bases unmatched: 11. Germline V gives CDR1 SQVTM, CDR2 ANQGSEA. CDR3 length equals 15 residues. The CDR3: CSVSLPGQGLYEQYF. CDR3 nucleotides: TGCAGCGTCTCCTTACCGGGACAGGGGCTCTACGAGCAGTACTTC.

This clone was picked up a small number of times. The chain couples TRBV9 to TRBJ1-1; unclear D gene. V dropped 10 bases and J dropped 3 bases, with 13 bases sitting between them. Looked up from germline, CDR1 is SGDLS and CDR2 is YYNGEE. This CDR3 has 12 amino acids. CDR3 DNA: TGTGCCGAGCACAGTGAGCACACTGAAGCTTTCTTT. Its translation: CAEHSEHTEAFF.

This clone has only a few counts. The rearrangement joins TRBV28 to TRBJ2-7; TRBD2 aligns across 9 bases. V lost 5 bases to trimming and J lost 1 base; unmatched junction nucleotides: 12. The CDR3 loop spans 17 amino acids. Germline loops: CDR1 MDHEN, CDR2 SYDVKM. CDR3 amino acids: CASSPSGSGRNSYEQYF. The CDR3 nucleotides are TGTGCCAGCAGTCCCTCGGGTAGCGGGAGAAATTCCTACGAGCAGTACTTC.

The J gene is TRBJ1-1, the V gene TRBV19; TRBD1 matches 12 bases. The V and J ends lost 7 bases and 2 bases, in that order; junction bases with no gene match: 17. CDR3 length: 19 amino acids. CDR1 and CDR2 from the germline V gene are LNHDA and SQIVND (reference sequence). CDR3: CASTITFGPGQGANTEAFF. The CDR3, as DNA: TGTGCCAGTACCATAACTTTTGGACCGGGACAGGGGGCTAACACTGAAGCTTTCTTT.

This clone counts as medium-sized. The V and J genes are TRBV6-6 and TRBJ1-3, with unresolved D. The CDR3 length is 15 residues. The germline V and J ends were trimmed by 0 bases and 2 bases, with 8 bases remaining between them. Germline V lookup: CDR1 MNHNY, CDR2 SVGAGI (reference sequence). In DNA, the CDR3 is TGTGCCAGCAGTTACTCCCAGGTTCCTGGAAACACCATATATTTT. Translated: CASSYSQVPGNTIYF.

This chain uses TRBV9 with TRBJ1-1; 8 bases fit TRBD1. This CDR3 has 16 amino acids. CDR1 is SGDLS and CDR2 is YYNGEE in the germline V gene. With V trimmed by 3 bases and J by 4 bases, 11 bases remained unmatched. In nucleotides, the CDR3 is TGTGCCAGCAGCGCCCGTAGTCTTACAGGGGGCACTGAAGCTTTCTTT. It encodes CASSARSLTGGTEAFF.